This T cell receptor beta chain was obtained from a study of CD8+ T cells in alopecia areata. Germline-derived CDR1 and CDR2 are MNHNS and SASEGT. J gave up 2 bases and V 0 bases, and 1 base lay outside the gene matches. The CDR3 contains 16 residues. cDNA serving as the sequencing template came from extracted, reverse transcribed RNA. TCRdb keeps only in-frame clones here, not all; method: immunoSEQ multiplex PCR. This sample has around 7,000 clones, with approximately 70% found just once. The investigators collected lesional scalp punch biopsies and peripheral blood from alopecia areata patients. This chain connects TRBV6-1 to TRBJ2-3; 11 nucleotides match TRBD2. The sequencing used skin, collected at week 0. The origin of this receptor is a human donor with alopecia areata. Written as DNA, the CDR3 is TGTGCCAGCAGTGAAGCTAGCGGGGGGGCCACAGATACGCAGTATTTT. This gives the protein CASSEASGGATDTQYF.